There are a few counts of the clone carrying this T cell receptor beta chain. Researchers ran the PCR with 60 Vbeta and 13 Jbeta primers. Clones were read by immunoSEQ multiplex PCR, and TCRdb kept only the in-frame ones, dropping some. The data show about 170,000 clones, 75% to 80% seen once. The CDR3 is made up of 15 amino acids. Trimming took off 1 base at V and 3 bases at J, with 11 bases between the two ends. Germline CDR1 reads SGDLS; CDR2 reads YYNGEE. The record originates from a study of cytomegalovirus exposure and HLA in healthy donors. Study at large: One earlier analysis, a look at about 179 million T cells, found fewer than 140 million unique TCR beta sequences.

The TCR originated in a woman aged 45-59 years in good health and CMV-seropositive. Material: PBMCs. The chain has TRBV9 and TRBJ1-5; maybe TRBD1 (6 bases). CDR3 DNA: TGTGCCAGCAGCGTAAGTGGGGGGGCCAATCAGCCCCAGCATTTT. Protein: CASSVSGGANQPQHF. Supplemented by reference TRBV9 and TRBJ1-5, the full variable domain reads DSGVTQTPKHLITATGQRVTLRCSPRSGDLSVYWYQQSLDQGLQFLIQYYNGEERAKGNILERFSAQQFPDLHSELNLSSLELGDSALYFCASSVSGGANQPQHFGDGTRLSIL.